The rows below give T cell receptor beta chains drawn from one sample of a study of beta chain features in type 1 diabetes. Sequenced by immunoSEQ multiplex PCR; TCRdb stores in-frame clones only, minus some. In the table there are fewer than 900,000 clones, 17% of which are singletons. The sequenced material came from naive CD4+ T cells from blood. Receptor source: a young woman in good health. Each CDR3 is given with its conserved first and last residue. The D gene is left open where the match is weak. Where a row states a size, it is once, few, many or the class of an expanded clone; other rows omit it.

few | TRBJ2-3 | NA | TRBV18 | TGTGCCAGCTCACCACAGGACCCTAGCGAAGATACGCAGTATTTT | CASSPQDPSEDTQYF
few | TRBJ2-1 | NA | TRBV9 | TGTGCCAGCAGCGTCAGGGTGAGCTCCTACAATGAGCAGTTCTTC | CASSVRVSSYNEQFF
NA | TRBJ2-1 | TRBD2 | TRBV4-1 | TGCGCCAGCAGCCAAGCTACTAGCGGGAACCTCGTCGATGAGCAGTTCTTC | CASSQATSGNLVDEQFF
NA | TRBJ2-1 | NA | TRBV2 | TGTGCCAGTGGGGGAGAGAGGTATGAGCAGTTCTTC | CASGGERYEQFF
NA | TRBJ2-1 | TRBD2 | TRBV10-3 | TGTGCCATCAGTGTTCTAGCGGAGTACAATGAGCAGTTCTTC | CAISVLAEYNEQFF
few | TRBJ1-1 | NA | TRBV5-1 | TGCGCCAGCAGCTTGGCCCCGGCCGGTCTTGAAGCTTTCTTT | CASSLAPAGLEAFF
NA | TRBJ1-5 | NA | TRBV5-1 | TGCGCCAGCAGCGCCAGTGAGAATCAGCCCCAGCATTTT | CASSASENQPQHF
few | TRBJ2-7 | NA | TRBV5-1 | TGCGCCAGCAGCTTGGCGGCCGAATACTCCTACGAGCAGTACTTC | CASSLAAEYSYEQYF
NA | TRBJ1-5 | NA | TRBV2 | TGTGCCAGCAGTGGCTGGAGTTCCTATCAGCCCCAGCATTTT | CASSGWSSYQPQHF
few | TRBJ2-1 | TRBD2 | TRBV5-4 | TGTGCCAGTATAGAACGGAGTCTAGCGGACAATGAGCAGTTCTTC | CASIERSLADNEQFF
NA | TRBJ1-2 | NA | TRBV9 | TGTGCCAGCAGCGTAGCCCAGGAGGCTAACTATGGCTACACCTTC | CASSVAQEANYGYTF
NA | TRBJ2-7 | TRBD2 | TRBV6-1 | TGTGCCAGCACCCTAGCGGGAGGGCTGGCGATCGAGCAGTACTTC | CASTLAGGLAIEQYF